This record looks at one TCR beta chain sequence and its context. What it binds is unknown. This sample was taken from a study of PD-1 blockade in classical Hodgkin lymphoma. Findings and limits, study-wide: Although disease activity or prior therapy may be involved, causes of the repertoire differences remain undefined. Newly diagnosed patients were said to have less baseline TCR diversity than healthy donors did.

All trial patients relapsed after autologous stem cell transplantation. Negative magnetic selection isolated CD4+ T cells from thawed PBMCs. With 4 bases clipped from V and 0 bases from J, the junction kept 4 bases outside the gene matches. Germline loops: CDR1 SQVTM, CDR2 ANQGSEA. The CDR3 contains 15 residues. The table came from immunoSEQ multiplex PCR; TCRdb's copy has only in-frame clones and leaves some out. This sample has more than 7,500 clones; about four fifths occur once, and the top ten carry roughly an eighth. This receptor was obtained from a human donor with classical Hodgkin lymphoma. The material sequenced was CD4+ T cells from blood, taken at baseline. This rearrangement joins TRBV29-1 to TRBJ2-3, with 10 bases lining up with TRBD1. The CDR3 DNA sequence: TGCAGCGTTGTCCGGGACAGGGGTAGCACAGATACGCAGTATTTT. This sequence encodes CSVVRDRGSTDTQYF.